One and the same sample provided the 17 T cell receptor beta chains below, sequenced in a study of radiation and T cells in renal cell carcinoma. Described time point: baseline pretreatment blood. Stated treatment: 15 Gy SBRT to primary tumor, nephrectomy 4 weeks later. Repertoires were generated with immunoSEQ multiplex PCR, while TCRdb's copy carries only in-frame clones and drops some. The table records some 150,000 clones, nearly 90% of them present only once. The sequences come from blood, collected from a patient whose treatment included radiotherapy and nephrectomy. The receptors shown here come from a woman in her forties or fifties with renal cell carcinoma.

The chain couples TRBV6-1 to TRBJ2-3; D unclear. The germline V gene has CDR1 MNHNS and CDR2 SASEGT. The germline V and J ends were trimmed by 1 base and 2 bases, with 7 bases remaining between them. CDR3 length: 14 residues. CDR3: CASSEGWATDTQYF. The CDR3 DNA follows: TGTGCCAGCAGTGAAGGTTGGGCCACAGATACGCAGTATTTT.

This clone occurred a few times. The rearrangement links TRBV28 to TRBJ1-5; D unresolved. V dropped 2 bases and J dropped 5 bases, with 13 bases sitting between them. Per the germline V gene, CDR1 is MDHEN and CDR2 is SYDVKM. The CDR3 has 15 amino acids. The CDR3 nucleotides are TGTGCCAGCAGTTTAAATCCCCAAAACTATCAGCCCCAGCATTTT. Its protein product is CASSLNPQNYQPQHF. Using reference TRBV28 and TRBJ1-5 for the parts outside the CDR3, the full variable domain is DVKVTQSSRYLVKRTGEKVFLECVQDMDHENMFWYRQDPGLGLRLIYFSYDVKMKEKGDIPEGYSVSREKKERFSLILESASTNQTSMYLCASSLNPQNYQPQHFGDGTRLSIL.

CDR3 in DNA: TGCGCCAGCAGCTTGGACATTTCTGGGGCCAACGTCCTGACTTTC. Its protein is CASSLDISGANVLTF. The chain uses TRBV5-1 and TRBJ2-6; D not certain. The CDR3 spans 15 residues. Trimming removed 0 bases at V and 1 base at J, with 5 bases between. Germline lookup yields CDR1 SGHRS and CDR2 YFSETQ.

The V call is TRBV7-2, the J call TRBJ2-1; maybe TRBD2 (7 bases). Between the trimmed V and J ends, which lost 5 bases and 9 bases, there was a span of 23 bases. This CDR3 has 16 amino acids. Germline assignment: CDR1 SGHTA and CDR2 FQGNSA. CDR3 sequence: CASSKEWRGGSSEQFF. The CDR3 nucleotides read TGTGCCAGCAGCAAAGAATGGAGGGGGGGCTCTAGTGAGCAGTTCTTC.

The J gene is TRBJ2-6, the V gene TRBV7-2, with D perhaps matching TRBD2 (6 bases). Trimming took off 5 bases at V and 0 bases at J, with 14 bases between the two ends. Germline CDR1 is SGHTA and CDR2 is FQGNSA. CDR3 length equals 17 residues. CDR3 sequence: CASSRGTGPSGANVLTF. The CDR3 DNA reads TGTGCCAGCAGCCGGGGGACGGGCCCCTCTGGGGCCAACGTCCTGACTTTC.

The chain carries TRBV6-5 and TRBJ2-2; a possible D gene is TRBD1 (6 bases). This CDR3 comprises 15 residues. V was shortened by 4 bases and J by 5 bases, with 14 bases between the two germline ends. Germline lookup yields CDR1 MNHEY and CDR2 SVGAGI. The CDR3 protein is CASSLDRMETGELFF. CDR3 in DNA: TGTGCCAGCAGTTTAGACAGGATGGAAACCGGGGAGCTGTTTTTT.

The gene calls are TRBV7-9 and TRBJ2-2, with TRBD1 as a possible D gene (6 bases). V was clipped by 5 bases and J by 3 bases, with 10 bases between them. The CDR3 totals 14 residues. Germline CDR1 is SEHNR and CDR2 is FQNEAQ (reference sequence). The CDR3 DNA sequence: TGTGCCAGCAGCCCTGGGGGCTACACCGGGGAGCTGTTTTTT. Its translation: CASSPGGYTGELFF.

This chain uses TRBV25-1 with TRBJ1-6; no definite D call. The CDR3 is 13 residues long. Trimming pared 0 bases from V and 9 bases from J, leaving 6 bases between. Germline V gene lookup returns CDR1 MGHDK and CDR2 SYGVNS. The CDR3 loop is CASSEYVASPLHF. The CDR3 DNA follows: TGTGCCAGCAGTGAATACGTTGCTTCACCCCTCCACTTT. Together with reference TRBV25-1 and TRBJ1-6, the CDR3 gives the full variable domain: EADIYQTPRYLVIGTGKKITLECSQTMGHDKMYWYQQDPGMELHLIHYSYGVNSTEKGDLSSESTVSRIRTEHFPLTLESARPSHTSQYLCASSEYVASPLHFGNGTRLTVT.

A single count supports this clone. CDR3 loop: CASGKRDTQYF. CDR3 coding DNA: TGTGCCAGTGGCAAGCGCGATACGCAGTATTTT. The genes are TRBV19 and TRBJ2-3, with D unresolved. This CDR3 is built from 11 residues. CDR1 is LNHDA, CDR2 SQIVND, per germline (reference sequence). V lost 8 bases to trimming and J lost 6 bases, with 9 bases between them.

The chain carries TRBV5-6 and TRBJ2-5; D remains ambiguous. In germline, CDR1 is SGHDT, CDR2 YYEEEE. V was pared by 2 bases and J by 0 bases, with 5 bases between. The CDR3 has 13 residues. CDR3 bases: TGTGCCAGCAGCTTACTTCACCAAGAGACCCAGTACTTC. Residues: CASSLLHQETQYF.

The V and J genes are TRBV6-6 and TRBJ1-4; D remains ambiguous. V dropped 2 bases and J dropped 4 bases, with 5 bases sitting between them. Germline V gene data show CDR1 as MNHNY and CDR2 as SVGAGI (reference sequence). The CDR3 runs 13 residues. CDR3 sequence reads: CASSYHHNEKLFF. In DNA, the CDR3 is TGTGCCAGCAGTTACCATCATAATGAAAAACTGTTTTTT.

The rearrangement joins TRBV10-3 to TRBJ2-1; D might be TRBD2 (5 bases). CDR1 ENHRY and CDR2 SYGVKD come from the germline V gene. This CDR3 is built from 11 residues. With 4 bases removed from V and 10 bases from J, the gap between germline ends came to 8 bases. The DNA for the CDR3 is TGTGCCATCAGTGTAGAGGGAGAGCAGTTCTTC. Translated: CAISVEGEQFF.

CDR3 DNA sequence: TGTGCCAGCAGTGCGGACAGGGGTGGGTGGGAGACCCAGTACTTC. This gives the protein CASSADRGGWETQYF. The genes are TRBV6-1 and TRBJ2-5; 9 bases align to TRBD1. The CDR3 loop spans 15 amino acids. In germline, CDR1 is MNHNS, CDR2 SASEGT. V lost 4 bases to trimming and J lost 5 bases; unmatched junction nucleotides: 8.

This clone was picked up a small number of times. This rearrangement joins TRBV2 to TRBJ2-7; TRBD1 is a possible D gene (5 bases). Germline assignment: CDR1 SNHLY and CDR2 FYNNEI. The CDR3 is made up of 12 amino acids. V shed 6 bases and J shed 6 bases, with 12 bases lying between them. CDR3 region: CASSPRQSEQYF. As DNA, the CDR3 is TGTGCCAGCAGCCCAAGACAGAGCGAGCAGTACTTC.

The chain links TRBV19 to TRBJ1-5; D remains ambiguous. Germline V CDR1 and CDR2: LNHDA, SQIVND (reference sequence). Between the trimmed V and J ends, which lost 2 bases and 6 bases, there was a span of 8 bases. The CDR3 runs 13 residues. In DNA, the CDR3 is TGTGCCAGTAGTATAAGGAGGTCTCAGCCCCAGCATTTT. It translates to CASSIRRSQPQHF.

This chain connects TRBV9 to TRBJ2-1, with 7 bases lining up with TRBD1. V lost 3 bases to trimming and J lost 2 bases; unmatched junction nucleotides: 5. This CDR3 comprises 15 residues. The germline gives CDR1 SGDLS, CDR2 YYNGEE. CDR3 protein: CASSGQGGTYNEQFF. The CDR3 DNA follows: TGTGCCAGCAGCGGACAGGGTGGGACCTACAATGAGCAGTTCTTC.

This chain uses TRBV5-1 with TRBJ2-5; TRBD2 agrees at 15 bases. With 7 bases clipped from V and 1 base from J, the junction kept 2 bases outside the gene matches. CDR1 is SGHRS and CDR2 is YFSETQ in the germline V gene. CDR3 length: 15 amino acids. The CDR3 protein is CASGTSGGIQETQYF. In DNA form, the CDR3 reads TGCGCCAGCGGGACTAGCGGGGGGATCCAAGAGACCCAGTACTTC.